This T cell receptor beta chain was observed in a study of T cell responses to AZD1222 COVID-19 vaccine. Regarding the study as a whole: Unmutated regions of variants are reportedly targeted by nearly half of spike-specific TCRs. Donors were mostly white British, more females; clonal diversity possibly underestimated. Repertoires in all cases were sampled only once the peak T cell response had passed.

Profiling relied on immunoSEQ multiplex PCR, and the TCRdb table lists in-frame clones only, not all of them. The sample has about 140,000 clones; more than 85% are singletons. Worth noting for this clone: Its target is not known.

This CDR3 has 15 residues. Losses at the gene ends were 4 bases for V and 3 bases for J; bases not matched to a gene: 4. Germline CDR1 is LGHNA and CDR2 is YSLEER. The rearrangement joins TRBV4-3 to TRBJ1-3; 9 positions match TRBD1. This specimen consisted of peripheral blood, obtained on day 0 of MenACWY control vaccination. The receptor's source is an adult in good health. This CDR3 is CASSPRQGVGNTIYF. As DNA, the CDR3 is TGCGCCAGCAGCCCTCGACAGGGGGTTGGAAACACCATATATTTT.